Presented here are 7 T cell receptor beta chains from one specimen sequenced in a study of blood T cells in healthy people across ages. A second PCR, run for roughly 7 to 11 cycles, used a sample-barcoded 5' primer plus a J-beta primer mix. TCRdb reanalysed the 5' RACE reads using MiXCR and keeps one entry per CDR3 protein. The sample comprises 800,000 to 950,000 distinct CDR3 sequences, under 35% of which are singletons, and around 9.6% rests with the top ten. The same data also contributed to another study, on T cells of mothers and their children.

Specimen: blood. Receptor source: a middle-aged woman in good health.

This clonotype was seen only a few times. The V and J genes are TRBV5-1 and TRBJ1-1; D unresolved. CDR1 is SGHRS and CDR2 is YFSETQ in the germline V gene. CDR3 size: 16 residues. The V end lost 0 bases, the J end lost 0 bases, and 12 bases lay between the germline ends. CDR3 in amino acids: CASSLERPGMNTEAFF. CDR3 nucleotide sequence: TGCGCCAGCAGCTTGGAGAGGCCGGGGATGAACACTGAAGCTTTCTTT. Full variable domain (missing parts from reference TRBV5-1 and TRBJ1-1): KAGVTQTPRYLIKTRGQQVTLSCSPISGHRSVSWYQQTPGQGLQFLFEYFSETQRNKGNFPGRFSGRQFSNSRSEMNVSTLELGDSALYLCASSLERPGMNTEAFFGQGTRLTVV.

The genes are TRBV2 and TRBJ2-2; no clear D. V gave up 9 bases and J gave up 4 bases, with 9 bases separating them. CDR1 is SNHLY, CDR2 FYNNEI, per germline. CDR3 size: 12 residues. The CDR3 loop is CASAPFTGELFF. The CDR3 DNA reads as TGTGCCAGTGCCCCATTCACCGGGGAGCTGTTTTTT.

This clonotype turned up a few times. The chain recombines TRBV9 with TRBJ2-7; 9 bases agree with TRBD1. Germline trimming cut 3 bases from V and 4 bases from J; bases unmatched to any gene: 5. CDR3 size: 14 residues. CDR1 and CDR2 (germline): SGDLS, YYNGEE. The CDR3 is CASSAEGQGYEQYF. For the CDR3, the DNA is TGTGCCAGCAGCGCAGAAGGACAGGGGTACGAGCAGTACTTC.

About this clonotype: Its ends do not fully match the called genes, so a read error is possible. The chain uses TRBV7-2 and TRBJ2-1, with D tentatively TRBD1 or TRBD2 (5 bases each). The CDR3 covers 13 residues. In germline, CDR1 is SGHTA, CDR2 FQGNSA. CDR3: CACSSRGHNEQFF. The CDR3 DNA reads TGTGCCTGCAGCTCCCGGGGCCACAATGAGCAGTTCTTC.

The chain couples TRBV19 to TRBJ1-2; TRBD1 matches 8 bases. Looked up from germline, CDR1 is LNHDA and CDR2 is SQIVND (reference sequence). The CDR3 extends over 15 amino acids. V lost 3 bases, J lost 0 bases, and 3 bases stayed unmatched. The CDR3 sequence: CASSIPTGANYGYTF. Written as DNA, the CDR3 is TGTGCCAGTAGTATCCCGACAGGGGCTAACTATGGCTACACCTTC.

This clonotype was seen ten or more times. The rearrangement links TRBV7-8 to TRBJ2-5; 7 nucleotides agree with TRBD2. This CDR3 is 16 amino acids long. Germline CDR1 is SGHVS and CDR2 is FQNEAQ. Trimming removed 5 bases from V and 2 bases from J; junction bases left unmatched: 11. CDR3 loop: CASSLGTTSRQETQYF. CDR3 sequence (DNA): TGTGCCAGCAGCCTGGGGACTACCTCCAGGCAAGAGACCCAGTACTTC.

The J gene is TRBJ1-6, the V gene TRBV12-3 or TRBV12-4; tentatively, D is TRBD1 (6 bases). V was trimmed by 6 bases and J by 7 bases, leaving 19 bases between them. The CDR3 runs to 16 residues. CDR3 in DNA: TGTGCCAGCAGATTCCAGACAGGCCAGAGGAATTCACCCCTCCACTTT. This codes for CASRFQTGQRNSPLHF.